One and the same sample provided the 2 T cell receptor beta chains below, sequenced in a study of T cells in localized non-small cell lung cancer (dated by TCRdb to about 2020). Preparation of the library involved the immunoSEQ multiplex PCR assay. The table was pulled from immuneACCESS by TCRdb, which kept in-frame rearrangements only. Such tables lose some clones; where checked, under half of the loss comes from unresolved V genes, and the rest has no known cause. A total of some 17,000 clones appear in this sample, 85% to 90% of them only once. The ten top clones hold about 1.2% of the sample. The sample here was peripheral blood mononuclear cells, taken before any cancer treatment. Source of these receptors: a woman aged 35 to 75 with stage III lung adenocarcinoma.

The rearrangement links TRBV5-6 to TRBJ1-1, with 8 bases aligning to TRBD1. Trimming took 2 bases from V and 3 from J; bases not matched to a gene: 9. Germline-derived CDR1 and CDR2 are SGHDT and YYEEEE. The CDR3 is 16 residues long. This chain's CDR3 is CASSFSEDREDTEAFF. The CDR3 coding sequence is TGTGCCAGCAGCTTCTCTGAGGACAGGGAAGACACTGAAGCTTTCTTT.

The CDR3 DNA reads as TGTGCCAGCAGCTTAGAGCCGTTAGCTAGCGGAAATCTAGCCAAAAACATTCAGTACTTC. Its translation is CASSLEPLASGNLAKNIQYF. The chain carries TRBV7-3 and TRBJ2-4; 7 bases are a match to TRBD2. Germline V gene data show CDR1 as SGHTA and CDR2 as FQGTGA. With V trimmed by 2 bases and J by 0 bases, 16 bases remained unmatched. The CDR3 is made up of 20 amino acids.